This T cell receptor beta chain was captured in a study of Graves' ophthalmopathy and Graves' hyperthyroidism. Each donor who had ophthalmopathy showed moderate-to-severe activity, a CAS of ≥3, a NOSPECS of ≥4, and a duration under 3 months. Reliance was placed on clinical symptoms, serum thyroxine, TRAb, thyroid ultrasound and orbital computed tomography for diagnosis. V trimming: 3 bases; J trimming: 4 bases; junction bases outside the gene matches: 6. Germline V lookup: CDR1 DFQATT, CDR2 SNEGSKA (reference sequence). There are 13 residues in the CDR3. RNA served as the template for amplifying TCR beta CDR3 regions. Following a first-round RT-PCR that used HTBI primers, a second-round multiplex PCR was carried out. One entry per CDR3 protein results from TCRdb running MiXCR on the multiplex PCR reads. The sample shows about 740,000 distinct CDR3 sequences, about 44% of them seen only once. In this sample, this clonotype turned up many times.

The clonotype originates from an adult man with Graves' ophthalmopathy. Sequencing was carried out using peripheral blood. The chain uses TRBV20-1 and TRBJ2-7, with 7 bases identical to TRBD2. The DNA of the CDR3 is TGCAGTGCTAGTCTCCCACTAGCGTACGAGCAGTACTTC. It specifies CSASLPLAYEQYF.